A selection of T cell receptor beta chains follows, all from one sample in a study of cytomegalovirus exposure and HLA in healthy donors. The protocol was immunoSEQ multiplex PCR, while the TCRdb copy is restricted to in-frame clones and leaves out a portion. The repertoire holds about 160,000 clones, with around 88% as singletons. The source material was PBMCs. The receptors originated from a woman in her 30s in good health and CMV-seronegative. The CDR3 runs from the conserved cysteine through the conserved F or W. Fields, in order: D gene, CDR3 length, V gene, clone size, J gene, CDR3 protein, CDR3 DNA. D genes are given only for firm matches. The listing skips clone size in some rows; elsewhere it reads once, few, many or a size class.

D gene: TRBD1
CDR3 length: 16
V gene: TRBV4-1
clone size: once
J gene: TRBJ2-7
CDR3 protein: CASSQVPTGGGYEQYF
CDR3 DNA: TGCGCCAGCAGCCAAGTCCCGACAGGGGGCGGGTACGAGCAGTACTTC

D gene: .
CDR3 length: 14
V gene: TRBV11-2
clone size: few
J gene: TRBJ1-3
CDR3 protein: CASSLDRGVHTIYF
CDR3 DNA: TGTGCCAGCAGCTTAGACAGGGGCGTGCACACCATATATTTT

D gene: .
CDR3 length: 13
V gene: TRBV5-6
clone size: once
J gene: TRBJ2-7
CDR3 protein: CASSLDLAREQYF
CDR3 DNA: TGTGCCAGCAGCTTGGACCTAGCGCGCGAGCAGTACTTC

D gene: .
CDR3 length: 17
V gene: TRBV4-1
clone size: .
J gene: TRBJ2-2
CDR3 protein: CASSLPSRTENTGELFF
CDR3 DNA: TGCGCCAGCAGCCTACCCTCCCGGACAGAGAACACCGGGGAGCTGTTTTTT

D gene: TRBD1
CDR3 length: 15
V gene: TRBV13
clone size: .
J gene: TRBJ2-5
CDR3 protein: CASSVPGTVQETQYF
CDR3 DNA: TGTGCCAGCAGCGTACCCGGGACAGTCCAAGAGACCCAGTACTTC

D gene: .
CDR3 length: 16
V gene: TRBV18
clone size: .
J gene: TRBJ1-1
CDR3 protein: CASSPLGGLGDTEAFF
CDR3 DNA: TGTGCCAGCTCTCCTTTGGGGGGGCTAGGGGACACTGAAGCTTTCTTT

D gene: .
CDR3 length: 13
V gene: TRBV6-1
clone size: .
J gene: TRBJ2-7
CDR3 protein: CASSQSGSYEQYF
CDR3 DNA: TGTGCCAGCAGTCAGTCTGGGAGTTACGAGCAGTACTTC

D gene: .
CDR3 length: 16
V gene: TRBV7-9
clone size: once
J gene: TRBJ1-2
CDR3 protein: CASSPLTATDPHGYTF
CDR3 DNA: TGTGCCAGCAGCCCCCTTACAGCGACAGACCCGCATGGCTACACCTTC

D gene: .
CDR3 length: 12
V gene: TRBV28
clone size: .
J gene: TRBJ2-5
CDR3 protein: CASSSTGETQYF
CDR3 DNA: TGTGCCAGCAGTTCCACGGGAGAGACCCAGTACTTC

D gene: TRBD2
CDR3 length: 16
V gene: TRBV7-9
clone size: .
J gene: TRBJ2-2
CDR3 protein: CASSLREGPNTGELFF
CDR3 DNA: TGTGCCAGCAGCTTAAGGGAGGGTCCGAACACCGGGGAGCTGTTTTTT

D gene: TRBD2
CDR3 length: 13
V gene: TRBV29-1
clone size: .
J gene: TRBJ2-1
CDR3 protein: CSAGLAGENEQFF
CDR3 DNA: TGCAGCGCCGGACTAGCGGGAGAAAATGAGCAGTTCTTC

D gene: .
CDR3 length: 15
V gene: TRBV7-2
clone size: .
J gene: TRBJ1-5
CDR3 protein: CASSSLFQVYQPQHF
CDR3 DNA: TGTGCCAGCAGCTCCCTCTTCCAGGTTTATCAGCCCCAGCATTTT

D gene: .
CDR3 length: 17
V gene: TRBV5-4
clone size: .
J gene: TRBJ2-1
CDR3 protein: CASSPRAPNGYYNEQFF
CDR3 DNA: TGTGCCAGCAGCCCCCGAGCTCCTAACGGTTACTACAATGAGCAGTTCTTC

D gene: .
CDR3 length: 12
V gene: TRBV6-6
clone size: few
J gene: TRBJ1-4
CDR3 protein: CASRGGDEKLFF
CDR3 DNA: TGTGCCAGCAGGGGAGGGGATGAAAAACTGTTTTTT

D gene: TRBD2
CDR3 length: 18
V gene: TRBV4-1
clone size: .
J gene: TRBJ2-7
CDR3 protein: CASSQPAPPSAGINEQYF
CDR3 DNA: TGCGCCAGCAGCCAACCCGCCCCCCCGTCAGCGGGAATCAACGAGCAGTACTTC

D gene: .
CDR3 length: 15
V gene: TRBV6-5
clone size: .
J gene: TRBJ1-3
CDR3 protein: CASRLTANSGNTIYF
CDR3 DNA: TGTGCCAGCAGGCTAACAGCCAACTCTGGAAACACCATATATTTT

D gene: .
CDR3 length: 14
V gene: TRBV19
clone size: .
J gene: TRBJ2-7
CDR3 protein: CASSRQRAPYEQYF
CDR3 DNA: TGTGCCAGTAGTAGGCAGAGGGCCCCCTACGAGCAGTACTTC

D gene: .
CDR3 length: 15
V gene: TRBV29-1
clone size: once
J gene: TRBJ2-7
CDR3 protein: CSAGGGTGVGFEQYF
CDR3 DNA: TGCAGCGCCGGGGGAGGGACAGGTGTCGGGTTTGAGCAGTACTTC

D gene: .
CDR3 length: 13
V gene: TRBV14
clone size: .
J gene: TRBJ2-1
CDR3 protein: CASSSQGINEQFF
CDR3 DNA: TGTGCCAGCAGCTCACAGGGAATTAATGAGCAGTTCTTC

D gene: .
CDR3 length: 12
V gene: TRBV30
clone size: .
J gene: TRBJ1-3
CDR3 protein: CAWRQGGGTIYF
CDR3 DNA: TGTGCCTGGAGGCAGGGTGGCGGCACCATATATTTT

D gene: TRBD1
CDR3 length: 12
V gene: TRBV29-1
clone size: few
J gene: TRBJ2-5
CDR3 protein: CSVTGGKETQYF
CDR3 DNA: TGCAGCGTCACAGGGGGGAAAGAGACCCAGTACTTC

D gene: .
CDR3 length: 12
V gene: TRBV5-4
clone size: .
J gene: TRBJ2-3
CDR3 protein: CASSLATDTQYF
CDR3 DNA: TGTGCCAGCAGCTTGGCTACAGATACGCAGTATTTT

D gene: TRBD2
CDR3 length: 16
V gene: TRBV5-1
clone size: .
J gene: TRBJ2-7
CDR3 protein: CASSLAVGSGIGEQYF
CDR3 DNA: TGCGCCAGCAGCTTGGCGGTGGGTAGCGGGATTGGCGAGCAGTACTTC

D gene: .
CDR3 length: 15
V gene: TRBV4-1
clone size: .
J gene: TRBJ2-2
CDR3 protein: CASRLRTTNTGELFF
CDR3 DNA: TGCGCCAGCAGACTTCGGACAACGAACACCGGGGAGCTGTTTTTT

D gene: .
CDR3 length: 14
V gene: TRBV25-1
clone size: .
J gene: TRBJ2-7
CDR3 protein: CASSEARGRNEQYF
CDR3 DNA: TGTGCCAGCAGTGAGGCCAGGGGGAGGAACGAGCAGTACTTC

D gene: TRBD2
CDR3 length: 16
V gene: TRBV29-1
clone size: .
J gene: TRBJ2-7
CDR3 protein: CSVEGLAGDSSYEQYF
CDR3 DNA: TGCAGCGTTGAAGGACTAGCGGGGGACTCCTCCTACGAGCAGTACTTC

D gene: .
CDR3 length: 14
V gene: TRBV5-6
clone size: .
J gene: TRBJ1-2
CDR3 protein: CASSSPGGDYGYTF
CDR3 DNA: TGTGCCAGCAGCTCGCCGGGGGGGGACTATGGCTACACCTTC

D gene: TRBD1
CDR3 length: 14
V gene: TRBV19
clone size: .
J gene: TRBJ1-2
CDR3 protein: CASSSGTGAYGYTF
CDR3 DNA: TGTGCCAGTAGTAGTGGGACAGGCGCCTATGGCTACACCTTC

D gene: TRBD1
CDR3 length: 17
V gene: TRBV27
clone size: .
J gene: TRBJ1-4
CDR3 protein: CASSLGQGTATNEKLFF
CDR3 DNA: TGTGCCAGCAGTTTAGGTCAAGGGACAGCAACTAATGAAAAACTGTTTTTT

D gene: TRBD2
CDR3 length: 14
V gene: TRBV6-1
clone size: .
J gene: TRBJ2-5
CDR3 protein: CASRVGTSGETQYF
CDR3 DNA: TGTGCCAGCAGGGTGGGGACTAGCGGAGAGACCCAGTACTTC

D gene: TRBD2
CDR3 length: 17
V gene: TRBV5-3
clone size: .
J gene: TRBJ2-2
CDR3 protein: CARSQGLAGVSTGELFF
CDR3 DNA: TGTGCCAGAAGCCAGGGACTAGCGGGAGTGAGCACCGGGGAGCTGTTTTTT

D gene: .
CDR3 length: 15
V gene: TRBV27
clone size: once
J gene: TRBJ1-5
CDR3 protein: CASSFSGVGNQPQHF
CDR3 DNA: TGTGCCAGCAGTTTTTCAGGGGTGGGCAATCAGCCCCAGCATTTT

D gene: TRBD1
CDR3 length: 15
V gene: TRBV28
clone size: .
J gene: TRBJ2-7
CDR3 protein: CASSRTGTGTREQYF
CDR3 DNA: TGTGCCAGCAGTAGGACCGGGACAGGGACGAGAGAGCAGTACTTC

D gene: .
CDR3 length: 11
V gene: TRBV20-1
clone size: .
J gene: TRBJ2-4
CDR3 protein: CSAREDSLQYF
CDR3 DNA: TGCAGTGCTAGAGAGGACAGTCTTCAGTACTTC

D gene: .
CDR3 length: 14
V gene: TRBV7-8
clone size: .
J gene: TRBJ1-4
CDR3 protein: CASSLVAAAEKLFF
CDR3 DNA: TGTGCCAGCAGCTTAGTGGCGGCAGCGGAAAAACTGTTTTTT

D gene: TRBD1
CDR3 length: 14
V gene: TRBV19
clone size: few
J gene: TRBJ1-1
CDR3 protein: CASSIGQGNTEAFF
CDR3 DNA: TGTGCCAGTAGTATAGGACAGGGGAACACTGAAGCTTTCTTT

D gene: TRBD2
CDR3 length: 16
V gene: TRBV5-1
clone size: once
J gene: TRBJ2-7
CDR3 protein: CASSWGASGPSYEQYF
CDR3 DNA: TGCGCCAGCAGCTGGGGAGCTAGCGGGCCCTCCTACGAGCAGTACTTC

D gene: .
CDR3 length: 15
V gene: TRBV7-3
clone size: .
J gene: TRBJ2-6
CDR3 protein: CASSPPLAGANVLTF
CDR3 DNA: TGTGCCAGCAGCCCCCCTTTAGCTGGGGCCAACGTCCTGACTTTC

D gene: TRBD2
CDR3 length: 15
V gene: TRBV2
clone size: .
J gene: TRBJ2-1
CDR3 protein: CASSGGLAVANEQFF
CDR3 DNA: TGTGCCAGCAGTGGGGGACTAGCAGTTGCCAATGAGCAGTTCTTC

D gene: TRBD2
CDR3 length: 15
V gene: TRBV28
clone size: .
J gene: TRBJ2-1
CDR3 protein: CASRPAGGQNNEQFF
CDR3 DNA: TGTGCCAGCAGACCAGCGGGAGGACAAAACAATGAGCAGTTCTTC

D gene: TRBD2
CDR3 length: 14
V gene: TRBV5-1
clone size: .
J gene: TRBJ2-5
CDR3 protein: CASSLGTSVETQYF
CDR3 DNA: TGCGCCAGCAGCTTGGGTACTAGCGTAGAGACCCAGTACTTC

D gene: .
CDR3 length: 12
V gene: TRBV5-6
clone size: .
J gene: TRBJ2-7
CDR3 protein: CASSASGYEQYF
CDR3 DNA: TGTGCCAGCAGCGCCTCCGGGTACGAGCAGTACTTC

D gene: TRBD1
CDR3 length: 14
V gene: TRBV2
clone size: .
J gene: TRBJ1-2
CDR3 protein: CASIAPGQGSGYTF
CDR3 DNA: TGTGCCAGCATAGCCCCGGGACAGGGATCTGGCTACACCTTC

D gene: TRBD1
CDR3 length: 15
V gene: TRBV6-1
clone size: .
J gene: TRBJ1-5
CDR3 protein: CASRRDRGPNQPQHF
CDR3 DNA: TGTGCCAGCAGGCGGGACAGGGGCCCTAATCAGCCCCAGCATTTT

D gene: .
CDR3 length: 15
V gene: TRBV27
clone size: .
J gene: TRBJ2-7
CDR3 protein: CASSLRLQGGDEQYF
CDR3 DNA: TGTGCCAGCAGTTTACGGTTGCAGGGCGGCGACGAGCAGTACTTC